These 30 T cell receptor beta chains originate from one sample sequenced in a study of Graves' ophthalmopathy and Graves' hyperthyroidism. Transcripts of RNA were the source for amplifying TCR beta CDR3 regions. HTBI primers were employed in first-round RT-PCR, then a second-round multiplex PCR followed. TCRdb analysed the multiplex PCR reads with MiXCR anew, one entry per CDR3 protein. The sample records about 14,000 distinct CDR3 sequences, roughly 50% being singletons. Source material: peripheral blood. These receptors came from a woman in her 30s with Graves' ophthalmopathy.

The count of this clonotype is one. One junction end disagrees with the germline gene, perhaps due to a read error. The V and J genes are TRBV5-1 and TRBJ2-7, with 11 positions matching TRBD2. The tail of the sequence fits TRBJ2-1 better, so the J call may be wrong. There are 16 residues in the CDR3. Per the germline V gene, CDR1 is SGHRS and CDR2 is YFSETQ. The CDR3 sequence: CASSVTSGNSYKEQFF. As DNA, the CDR3 is TGCGCCAGCAGCGTGACTAGCGGGAACTCCTACAAGGAGCAGTTCTTC.

The table lists this clonotype with a few counts. The chain links TRBV9 to TRBJ2-2, with TRBD1 matching over 9 bases. CDR3 length: 17 residues. Per the germline V gene, CDR1 is SGDLS and CDR2 is YYNGEE. Trimming took 0 bases from V and 6 from J; bases not matched to a gene: 9. In nucleotides, the CDR3 is TGTGCCAGCAGCGTAGCTGAGGACAGGGGTCGCGCCGGGGAGCTGTTTTTT. Translated: CASSVAEDRGRAGELFF. The variable domain in full, completed from reference TRBV9 and TRBJ2-2, reads DSGVTQTPKHLITATGQRVTLRCSPRSGDLSVYWYQQSLDQGLQFLIQYYNGEERAKGNILERFSAQQFPDLHSELNLSSLELGDSALYFCASSVAEDRGRAGELFFGEGSRLTVL.

This clonotype has ten or more counts. The rearrangement links TRBV30 to TRBJ1-1; D gene unclear. Germline V gene data show CDR1 as GTSNPN and CDR2 as SVGIG (reference sequence). Between the trimmed V and J ends, which lost 1 base and 7 bases, there was a span of 10 bases. This CDR3 is 12 amino acids long. The CDR3 sequence: CAWSALSVEAFF. For the CDR3, the DNA is TGTGCCTGGAGTGCCCTCAGCGTTGAAGCTTTCTTT.

This clonotype was picked up a small number of times. The chain carries TRBV20-1 and TRBJ2-7; D is possibly TRBD1 (6 bases). This CDR3 contains 11 residues. Germline V gives CDR1 DFQATT, CDR2 SNEGSKA (reference sequence). The germline V and J ends were trimmed by 6 bases and 5 bases, with 11 bases remaining between them. CDR3 DNA sequence: TGCAGTGCCGAACAGGGTCACGAGCAGTACTTC. Translating it yields CSAEQGHEQYF.

The rearrangement uses TRBV6-6 and TRBJ2-1, with 7 positions matching TRBD2. The CDR3 totals 12 residues. V shed 8 bases and J 4 bases; nucleotides not matched to a gene: 2. Germline V CDR1 and CDR2: MNHNY, SVGAGI (reference sequence). CDR3 in amino acids: CASGGLYNEQFF. DNA for the CDR3: TGTGCCAGCGGGGGACTATACAATGAGCAGTTCTTC.

This clonotype is categorized as medium-sized. The gene calls are TRBV10-1 and TRBJ1-1; D not certain. Germline V lookup: CDR1 WNHNN, CDR2 SYGVQD (reference sequence). CDR3 length: 17 residues. V lost 0 bases to trimming and J lost 1 base, with 15 bases between them. In DNA, the CDR3 is TGCGCCAGCAGTGAGTCGACCTTTGCGTCCAGGAACACTGAAGCTTTCTTT. It is translated as CASSESTFASRNTEAFF.

This clonotype was found a few times. The V and J genes are TRBV20-1 and TRBJ1-4, with 8 bases fitting TRBD1. Germline V lookup: CDR1 DFQATT, CDR2 SNEGSKA (reference sequence). Germline trimming cut 2 bases from V and 4 bases from J; bases unmatched to any gene: 6. The CDR3 covers 15 residues. The CDR3 DNA is TGCAGTGCTAGACAGGGGGCGGGGGGTAATGAAAAACTGTTTTTT. Translating gives CSARQGAGGNEKLFF.

This clonotype was counted ten times or more. The chain employs TRBV29-1 and TRBJ2-3, with TRBD2 identical over 8 bases. Germline loops: CDR1 SQVTM, CDR2 ANQGSEA. This CDR3 has 13 amino acids. V shed 8 bases and J 2 bases; nucleotides not matched to a gene: 6. This CDR3 reads CSTRGRNTDTQYF. The CDR3 region has the DNA TGCAGCACTCGCGGGAGGAACACAGATACGCAGTATTTT.

This clonotype was recorded a few times. The chain recombines TRBV28 with TRBJ2-1; D is possibly TRBD1 (6 bases). V lost 5 bases, J lost 9 bases, and 11 bases lay in between. Germline V gene sequence: CDR1 MDHEN, CDR2 SYDVKM. The CDR3 has 12 residues. CDR3 nucleotides: TGTGCCAGCAGTACCCAGGGGCTTGAGCAGTTCTTC. Translated: CASSTQGLEQFF.

The chain couples TRBV2 to TRBJ2-1, with D tentatively TRBD2 (5 bases). Trimming removed 3 bases at V and 5 bases at J, with 11 bases between. The length of the CDR3 is 14 residues. Germline assignment: CDR1 SNHLY and CDR2 FYNNEI. Here the CDR3 reads CASSDRTGNNEQFF. The CDR3 DNA sequence: TGTGCCAGCAGTGATAGGACTGGTAACAATGAGCAGTTCTTC.

The chain recombines TRBV5-1 with TRBJ2-1; TRBD1 might be the D (6 bases). The V gene lost 4 bases and the J gene lost 5 bases, with 13 bases spanning the gap. Per the germline V gene, CDR1 is SGHRS and CDR2 is YFSETQ. The CDR3 runs 14 residues. The CDR3 bases are TGCGCCAGCAGCCGACAGGTCGCAAACAATGAGCAGTTCTTC. Translated: CASSRQVANNEQFF.

This clonotype is medium-sized in the sample. The chain joins TRBV20-1 to TRBJ2-2; TRBD1 aligns across 7 bases. Trimming cost V 2 bases and J 1 base; bases outside gene matches: 1. Per germline, CDR1 DFQATT and CDR2 SNEGSKA (reference sequence). The CDR3 spans 14 residues. CDR3 nucleotides: TGCAGTGCTAGAAGACAGGGGAACACCGGGGAGCTGTTTTTT. The encoded protein is CSARRQGNTGELFF.

This clonotype was observed a single time. The chain employs TRBV7-9 and TRBJ2-1; 9 bases are a match to TRBD1. Near its end, the DNA agrees better with TRBJ2-7, so the J call may be wrong. Germline values: CDR1 SEHNR, CDR2 FQNEAQ (reference sequence). The CDR3 contains 12 residues. In nucleotides, the CDR3 is TGTGCCAGCAGCAAGACAGGGGGCGAGCAGTACTTC. This sequence encodes CASSKTGGEQYF.

The chain uses TRBV29-1 and TRBJ2-7, with 11 bases matching TRBD2. The germline V gene encodes CDR1 SQVTM and CDR2 ANQGSEA. This CDR3 has 16 residues. The CDR3 sequence is CIVKSGLAETTYEQYF. The CDR3 region has the DNA TGCATCGTGAAATCGGGACTAGCGGAGACAACCTACGAGCAGTACTTC.

This clonotype was seen many times. The CDR3 sequence is CASSPTGDNQPQHF. Here the CDR3 DNA reads TGTGCCAGCTCACCAACGGGGGACAATCAGCCCCAGCATTTT. This chain connects TRBV18 to TRBJ1-5; maybe TRBD1 (5 bases). Germline CDR1 is KGHSH and CDR2 is LQKENI. Trimming removed 2 bases from V and 3 bases from J, with 8 bases in between. CDR3 length: 14 residues.

The genes are TRBV7-9 and TRBJ1-1; maybe TRBD1 (6 bases). Trimming left V 5 bases short and J 4 bases short, with 14 bases between. CDR1 SEHNR and CDR2 FQNEAQ come from the germline V gene (reference sequence). The CDR3 is made up of 14 amino acids. This chain's CDR3 is CASSPILGGTEAFF. The CDR3 DNA sequence: TGTGCCAGCAGCCCCATACTAGGGGGCACTGAAGCTTTCTTT.

The chain uses TRBV25-1 and TRBJ1-4, with unresolved D. Trimming removed 6 bases at V and 0 bases at J, with 8 bases between. Looked up from germline, CDR1 is MGHDK and CDR2 is SYGVNS. This CDR3 is 14 amino acids long. CDR3 nucleotides: TGTGCCAGCAGCTCTGTGGCAACTAATGAAAAACTGTTTTTT. The encoded protein is CASSSVATNEKLFF.

The table lists this clonotype with a few counts. This chain joins TRBV11-3 and TRBJ1-1, with D hard to call. The V end was cut by 3 bases, the J end by 10 bases, with 15 bases between. Germline assignment: CDR1 SGHNT and CDR2 YENEEA. The CDR3 extends over 13 amino acids. The CDR3 region has the DNA TGTGCCAGCAGCTTGCAACCGGGCTCCCGAGCTTTCTTT. Translating it yields CASSLQPGSRAFF.

This clonotype has a count of ten or more. The CDR3 DNA follows: TGTGCCAGCAGTTACCCAGGGGGTAGCAATCAGCCCCAGCATTTT. This sequence encodes CASSYPGGSNQPQHF. The rearrangement links TRBV6-2 or TRBV6-3 to TRBJ1-5, with 7 bases matching TRBD1. Germline V gene sequence: CDR1 MNHEY, CDR2 SVGEGT. J gave up 0 bases and V 2 bases, and 1 base lay outside the gene matches. This CDR3 comprises 15 residues.

This chain connects TRBV7-2 to TRBJ2-7; 11 nucleotides align to TRBD1. The CDR3 has 15 amino acids. Germline lookup yields CDR1 SGHTA and CDR2 FQGNSA. With 1 base clipped from V and 2 bases from J, the junction kept 1 base outside the gene matches. As DNA, the CDR3 is TGTGCCAGCAGCTTAGGGACAGGGGGCGCCTACGAGCAGTACTTC. Protein product: CASSLGTGGAYEQYF.

This clonotype counts as medium-sized (0.01 to 0.1%). The chain employs TRBV29-1 and TRBJ1-5; D gene uncertain. This CDR3 contains 9 residues. V dropped 8 bases and J dropped 7 bases, with 6 bases sitting between them. The germline V gene has CDR1 SQVTM and CDR2 ANQGSEA. CDR3: CSPGQPQHF. DNA of the CDR3: TGCAGCCCCGGCCAGCCCCAGCATTTT.

CDR3: CSARETGQGRTEAFF. As DNA, the CDR3 is TGCAGTGCTAGGGAAACCGGACAGGGTAGGACTGAAGCTTTCTTT. V and J are TRBV20-1 and TRBJ1-1; 8 bases agree with TRBD1. After removal of 3 bases from V and 5 bases from J, the junction contained 11 bases not matched to a gene. The CDR3 runs to 15 residues. CDR1 is DFQATT and CDR2 is SNEGSKA in the germline V gene (reference sequence).

The chain recombines TRBV19 with TRBJ2-1; 8 bases map to TRBD2. The CDR3 has 13 residues. Germline V gene data show CDR1 as LNHDA and CDR2 as SQIVND (reference sequence). J was trimmed by 12 bases and V by 3 bases; bases with no gene match: 7. The CDR3 sequence: CASSMGLGTWQFF. For the CDR3, the DNA is TGTGCCAGTAGTATGGGACTAGGTACGTGGCAGTTCTTC.

V and J are TRBV7-6 and TRBJ2-7, with 8 bases that match TRBD1. After removal of 5 bases from V and 1 base from J, the junction contained 7 bases not matched to a gene. The CDR3 length is 15 residues. The germline gives CDR1 SGHVS, CDR2 FNYEAQ. The CDR3 nucleotides read TGTGCCAGCAGCCCCCTCCGGGACAGGTCCTACGAGCAGTACTTC. This translates into CASSPLRDRSYEQYF.

This rearrangement joins TRBV9 to TRBJ2-3; 7 bases are shared with TRBD2. CDR3 size: 15 residues. Germline V gene data show CDR1 as SGDLS and CDR2 as YYNGEE. The V segment lost 2 bases and the J segment 5 bases; nucleotides outside the gene matches: 8. CDR3 loop: CASSVRSSGEDTQYF. CDR3 nucleotides: TGTGCCAGCAGCGTCCGATCTAGCGGCGAAGATACGCAGTATTTT. The full variable domain, completed using reference TRBV9 and TRBJ2-3, is DSGVTQTPKHLITATGQRVTLRCSPRSGDLSVYWYQQSLDQGLQFLIQYYNGEERAKGNILERFSAQQFPDLHSELNLSSLELGDSALYFCASSVRSSGEDTQYFGPGTRLTVL.

At least ten counts were recorded for this clonotype. Being one base from a much bigger clone, this may be a read error. The chain carries TRBV12-3 or TRBV12-4 and TRBJ2-7, with TRBD2 matching 8 bases. V lost 7 bases and J lost 2; bases outside the gene matches: 7. There are 14 residues in the CDR3. The CDR3: CASKPGLEAYEQYF. As DNA, the CDR3 is TGTGCCAGCAAGCCGGGACTAGAAGCCTACGAGCAGTACTTC.

This clonotype was detected ten times or more. This chain joins TRBV29-1 and TRBJ1-2; TRBD1 matches 7 bases. This CDR3 is built from 14 residues. The junction had 10 bases not matched to a gene; V was cut back by 7 bases and J by 2 bases. Germline values: CDR1 SQVTM, CDR2 ANQGSEA. The CDR3 region is CSAPEVGQNYGYTF. CDR3 bases: TGCAGCGCGCCCGAGGTGGGACAGAACTATGGCTACACCTTC.

The genes are TRBV25-1 and TRBJ2-7; D unclear. CDR1 is MGHDK and CDR2 is SYGVNS in the germline V gene. The CDR3 has 10 amino acids. V shed 3 bases and J shed 9 bases, with 6 bases lying between them. CDR3 nucleotides: TGTGCCAGCAGTGATCTATTGCAGTACTTC. This sequence encodes CASSDLLQYF.

This clonotype is categorized as medium-sized. J is TRBJ1-1 and V is TRBV19; D may be TRBD1 (6 bases). The CDR3 covers 13 residues. Looked up from germline, CDR1 is LNHDA and CDR2 is SQIVND (reference sequence). The ends were cut back, 7 bases at V and 6 bases at J, with 15 bases in the middle. Here the CDR3 reads CASTSSGAAEAFF. The CDR3 region has the DNA TGTGCCAGTACTTCTTCAGGGGCTGCTGAAGCTTTCTTT.

V gene TRBV12-5 combines with J gene TRBJ2-7; 10 bases align to TRBD1. This CDR3 spans 15 amino acids. Germline lookup yields CDR1 LGHNT and CDR2 FRNRAP. DNA of the CDR3: TGTGCCAGCAGTTCCCCGGACAGGGGGACCGACGAGCAGTACTTC. It is translated as CASSSPDRGTDEQYF. Variable domain in full (rest from reference TRBV12-5 and TRBJ2-7): DARVTQTPRHKVTEMGQEVTMRCQPILGHNTVFWYRQTMMQGLELLAYFRNRAPLDDSGMPKDRFSAEMPDATLATLKIQPSEPRDSAVYFCASSSPDRGTDEQYFGPGTRLTVT.